Here is one TCR beta chain with its context. Its antigen is not identified. A much larger clone lies one base from this, so it may be a read error. CD25-based Treg depletion was applied to purified naive CD4+ T cells. CDR3 length: 15 amino acids. Germline CDR1 is ENHRY and CDR2 is SYGVKD. Trimming at V came to 4 bases and at J to 0 bases, leaving 1 base not matched to a gene. Study-level points and caveats: Greatest tumor Treg TCR overlap was with tumor naive CD4+ cells. Tumor memory CD4+ T cell TCR gene usage was found to cluster with blood and lymph node memory CD4+ cells and with lymph node naive CD4+ cells.

Constant-region reverse primers amplified full-length variable regions, followed by semi-nested Nested Universal Primer A PCR. One entry per CDR3 protein results from TCRdb running MiXCR on the 5' RACE reads. The profile shows fewer than 65,000 distinct CDR3 sequences, approximately 29% of them singletons. The V call is TRBV10-3, the J call TRBJ1-1, with TRBD1 identical over 11 bases. The receptor was derived from a female donor with breast cancer. Sequenced material: tumor-infiltrating naive CD4+ T cells sorted from the breast tumor. This sample's subset: naive CD4+ T cells, CD4+CD45RA+CD25-. The CDR3 bases are TGTGCCATCAGTGTGGGACAGGGGGTGAACACTGAAGCTTTCTTT. Amino acids: CAISVGQGVNTEAFF.